This T cell receptor beta chain was sequenced during a study of cytomegalovirus exposure and HLA in healthy donors. The CDR3 covers 16 residues. With V trimmed by 4 bases and J by 3 bases, 10 bases remained unmatched. Germline V gene sequence: CDR1 SQVTM, CDR2 ANQGSEA. Use of 60 Vbeta and 13 Jbeta primers characterized the PCR. TCRdb's table, derived via immunoSEQ multiplex PCR, lists solely in-frame clones and lacks some. Of approximately 130,000 clones listed, 77% are singletons. The chain has TRBV29-1 and TRBJ1-4; 8 nucleotides agree with TRBD1. This TCR came from a woman aged 40 to 50 in good health and CMV-seronegative. The sequenced sample consisted of PBMCs. The CDR3 coding sequence is TGCAGCGTTGGTGGGGGGACAGGCGAATCTAATGAAAAACTGTTTTTT. Translation gives CSVGGGTGESNEKLFF.